This is a list of T cell receptor beta chains from one sample in a study of cytomegalovirus exposure and HLA in healthy donors. Profiled with immunoSEQ multiplex PCR; TCRdb holds only in-frame clones, not every one. The sample has fewer than 200,000 clones, over 60% seen once; the top ten hold approximately 1.6%. Input material: PBMCs. The receptors were sampled from a girl aged 10 to 17 in good health and CMV-seronegative. CDR3s include the opening cysteine and the closing phenylalanine or tryptophan. Each record gives: CDR3 protein, CDR3 DNA, V gene, J gene, D gene, clone size. The D gene is left open where the match is weak. The size field is filled for only some rows; it gives once, few, many or a size class.

CDR3 protein: CASSRLGGAPDTEAFF
CDR3 DNA: TGTGCCAGCAGCCGGTTAGGGGGCGCCCCGGACACTGAAGCTTTCTTT
V gene: TRBV7-8
J gene: TRBJ1-1
D gene: TRBD1
clone size: once

CDR3 protein: CACSPGGQPQHF
CDR3 DNA: TGTGCCTGCAGCCCGGGAGGTCAGCCCCAGCATTTT
V gene: TRBV30
J gene: TRBJ1-5
D gene: NA
clone size: NA

CDR3 protein: CASSPDRPEAFF
CDR3 DNA: TGTGCCAGCTCACCGGACAGACCTGAAGCTTTCTTT
V gene: TRBV18
J gene: TRBJ1-1
D gene: NA
clone size: NA

CDR3 protein: CASSREGQGSNEKLFF
CDR3 DNA: TGCGCCAGCAGCCGAGAGGGACAGGGTTCTAATGAAAAACTGTTTTTT
V gene: TRBV4-1
J gene: TRBJ1-4
D gene: TRBD1
clone size: NA

CDR3 protein: CASSSRQPLNYGYTF
CDR3 DNA: TGTGCCAGCAGCTCCCGACAGCCCTTAAACTATGGCTACACCTTC
V gene: TRBV5-4
J gene: TRBJ1-2
D gene: NA
clone size: few

CDR3 protein: CAWSVPPGGGYTF
CDR3 DNA: TGTGCCTGGAGTGTACCCCCAGGGGGAGGCTACACCTTC
V gene: TRBV30
J gene: TRBJ1-2
D gene: TRBD1
clone size: NA

CDR3 protein: CASSQDLLGQIF
CDR3 DNA: TGCGCCAGCAGCCAAGACTTACTCGGACAGATTTTC
V gene: TRBV4-1
J gene: TRBJ1-2
D gene: NA
clone size: once

CDR3 protein: CASSLAAGGQVTQYF
CDR3 DNA: TGTGCCAGCAGCTTAGCGGCGGGGGGGCAGGTTACGCAGTATTTT
V gene: TRBV7-3
J gene: TRBJ2-3
D gene: TRBD2
clone size: NA

CDR3 protein: CASSLEGFGGYTF
CDR3 DNA: TGTGCCAGCAGCTTGGAGGGGTTCGGTGGCTACACCTTC
V gene: TRBV5-6
J gene: TRBJ1-2
D gene: NA
clone size: NA

CDR3 protein: CASSGGQGGSPLHF
CDR3 DNA: TGTGCCAGCAGCGGAGGGCAGGGAGGTTCACCCCTCCACTTT
V gene: TRBV9
J gene: TRBJ1-6
D gene: NA
clone size: NA

CDR3 protein: CASSHSAADQPQHF
CDR3 DNA: TGCGCCAGCAGCCATTCAGCGGCGGATCAGCCCCAGCATTTT
V gene: TRBV4-1
J gene: TRBJ1-5
D gene: NA
clone size: once

CDR3 protein: CASNILGQGYGYTF
CDR3 DNA: TGTGCCAGCAACATTCTTGGACAGGGGTATGGCTACACCTTC
V gene: TRBV6-1
J gene: TRBJ1-2
D gene: TRBD1
clone size: NA

CDR3 protein: CASSVRPSGPTGELFF
CDR3 DNA: TGTGCCAGCAGCGTACGACCTAGCGGTCCCACCGGGGAGCTGTTTTTT
V gene: TRBV9
J gene: TRBJ2-2
D gene: TRBD2
clone size: NA

CDR3 protein: CASSEATSGASEQYF
CDR3 DNA: TGTGCCAGCAGTGAAGCGACTAGCGGGGCGAGCGAGCAGTACTTC
V gene: TRBV6-1
J gene: TRBJ2-7
D gene: TRBD2
clone size: medium-sized

CDR3 protein: CASSGGQSSGANVLTF
CDR3 DNA: TGTGCCTCTTCTGGGGGACAAAGCTCTGGGGCCAACGTCCTGACTTTC
V gene: TRBV7-9
J gene: TRBJ2-6
D gene: NA
clone size: NA

CDR3 protein: CASSDSSYGYTF
CDR3 DNA: TGCGCCAGCAGTGACAGTTCCTATGGCTACACCTTC
V gene: TRBV10-1
J gene: TRBJ1-2
D gene: NA
clone size: NA

CDR3 protein: CASSPNAGGLGSTEAFF
CDR3 DNA: TGTGCCAGCAGCCCAAACGCGGGGGGGTTGGGAAGCACTGAAGCTTTCTTT
V gene: TRBV7-9
J gene: TRBJ1-1
D gene: NA
clone size: NA

CDR3 protein: CASTGGLGITGELFF
CDR3 DNA: TGTGCCAGCACCGGCGGACTAGGGATAACCGGGGAGCTGTTTTTT
V gene: TRBV6-1
J gene: TRBJ2-2
D gene: TRBD2
clone size: NA

CDR3 protein: CASSKDRDLREQYF
CDR3 DNA: TGTGCCAGTAGTAAGGACAGGGACCTTCGAGAGCAGTACTTC
V gene: TRBV19
J gene: TRBJ2-7
D gene: TRBD1
clone size: NA

CDR3 protein: CASSVAILGDSPLHF
CDR3 DNA: TGTGCCAGCAGCGTAGCGATTCTAGGGGATTCACCCCTCCACTTT
V gene: TRBV9
J gene: TRBJ1-6
D gene: NA
clone size: NA

CDR3 protein: CASSLGTPPDTQYF
CDR3 DNA: TGTGCCAGCAGCTTAGGGACTCCCCCAGATACGCAGTATTTT
V gene: TRBV7-2
J gene: TRBJ2-3
D gene: NA
clone size: NA

CDR3 protein: CASSISTGYYGYTF
CDR3 DNA: TGTGCCAGCAGTATATCGACAGGGTACTATGGCTACACCTTC
V gene: TRBV27
J gene: TRBJ1-2
D gene: TRBD1
clone size: few

CDR3 protein: CASSVDTGSYSPLHF
CDR3 DNA: TGTGCCAGCAGCGTAGATACAGGGAGTTACTCACCCCTCCACTTT
V gene: TRBV9
J gene: TRBJ1-6
D gene: NA
clone size: NA

CDR3 protein: CASSDLDRAPSGYTF
CDR3 DNA: TGTGCCAGCAGTGACTTGGACAGGGCTCCTAGCGGCTACACCTTC
V gene: TRBV2
J gene: TRBJ1-2
D gene: TRBD1
clone size: NA

CDR3 protein: CASKRQINQPQHF
CDR3 DNA: TGTGCCAGCAAGAGACAGATCAATCAGCCCCAGCATTTT
V gene: TRBV27
J gene: TRBJ1-5
D gene: NA
clone size: NA

CDR3 protein: CASSITGVEQYF
CDR3 DNA: TGTGCCAGCAGTATAACAGGGGTCGAGCAGTACTTC
V gene: TRBV27
J gene: TRBJ2-7
D gene: TRBD1
clone size: few

CDR3 protein: CASSGWAAGDNEQFF
CDR3 DNA: TGTGCCAGTTCTGGTTGGGCAGCGGGCGACAATGAGCAGTTCTTC
V gene: TRBV19
J gene: TRBJ2-1
D gene: NA
clone size: NA

CDR3 protein: CASSQQGSTGELFF
CDR3 DNA: TGTGCCAGCAGCCAACAGGGGAGCACCGGGGAGCTGTTTTTT
V gene: TRBV14
J gene: TRBJ2-2
D gene: NA
clone size: NA

CDR3 protein: CASSSTGTDTQYF
CDR3 DNA: TGTGCCAGCAGCTCCACGGGCACAGATACGCAGTATTTT
V gene: TRBV7-3
J gene: TRBJ2-3
D gene: NA
clone size: NA

CDR3 protein: CASSERTPYGYTF
CDR3 DNA: TGTGCCAGCAGTGAACGGACACCCTATGGCTACACCTTC
V gene: TRBV6-1
J gene: TRBJ1-2
D gene: NA
clone size: NA

CDR3 protein: CASSLSGKGEKLFF
CDR3 DNA: TGTGCCAGCAGCCTATCCGGGAAGGGAGAAAAACTGTTTTTT
V gene: TRBV5-6
J gene: TRBJ1-4
D gene: NA
clone size: few

CDR3 protein: CASSLVSDTEAFF
CDR3 DNA: TGTGCCAGCAGCTTAGTCTCTGACACTGAAGCTTTCTTT
V gene: TRBV7-9
J gene: TRBJ1-1
D gene: NA
clone size: few

CDR3 protein: CASSYGEGPGNTIYF
CDR3 DNA: TGTGCCAGCAGTTACGGGGAGGGGCCAGGAAACACCATATATTTT
V gene: TRBV6-5
J gene: TRBJ1-3
D gene: NA
clone size: NA

CDR3 protein: CATSREAVGWAGGQETQYF
CDR3 DNA: TGTGCCACCAGCAGAGAGGCTGTGGGTTGGGCGGGGGGGCAAGAGACCCAGTACTTC
V gene: TRBV15
J gene: TRBJ2-5
D gene: TRBD2
clone size: NA

CDR3 protein: CSVENNRGLRNEQFF
CDR3 DNA: TGCAGCGTTGAAAATAACAGGGGGCTGAGGAATGAGCAGTTCTTC
V gene: TRBV29-1
J gene: TRBJ2-1
D gene: TRBD1
clone size: NA

CDR3 protein: CSARAVTEAFF
CDR3 DNA: TGCAGTGCCCGCGCGGTTACTGAAGCTTTCTTT
V gene: TRBV20-1
J gene: TRBJ1-1
D gene: NA
clone size: NA

CDR3 protein: CASSRKEQGNYEQYF
CDR3 DNA: TGTGCCAGCAGCCGAAAGGAACAGGGCAACTACGAGCAGTACTTC
V gene: TRBV11-2
J gene: TRBJ2-7
D gene: NA
clone size: once

CDR3 protein: CAISEPGSPMGYEQYF
CDR3 DNA: TGTGCCATCAGTGAGCCAGGCTCGCCCATGGGTTACGAGCAGTACTTC
V gene: TRBV10-3
J gene: TRBJ2-7
D gene: NA
clone size: NA

CDR3 protein: CSVAGTVANVLTF
CDR3 DNA: TGCAGCGTTGCTGGCACCGTGGCCAACGTCCTGACTTTC
V gene: TRBV29-1
J gene: TRBJ2-6
D gene: NA
clone size: few

CDR3 protein: CASSYIATTMRYTF
CDR3 DNA: TGTGCCAGCAGTTACATCGCGACCACTATGCGCTACACCTTC
V gene: TRBV6-5
J gene: TRBJ1-2
D gene: NA
clone size: NA

CDR3 protein: CASSVQRNSPLHF
CDR3 DNA: TGTGCCAGCAGTGTTCAGAGGAATTCACCCCTCCACTTT
V gene: TRBV6-1
J gene: TRBJ1-6
D gene: NA
clone size: NA

CDR3 protein: CASRDRVNTEAFF
CDR3 DNA: TGTGCCAGTAGGGACAGGGTGAACACTGAAGCTTTCTTT
V gene: TRBV19
J gene: TRBJ1-1
D gene: TRBD1
clone size: NA

CDR3 protein: CASSETSGIYEQYF
CDR3 DNA: TGTGCCAGCAGTGAAACGTCTGGCATCTACGAGCAGTACTTC
V gene: TRBV6-1
J gene: TRBJ2-7
D gene: NA
clone size: NA

CDR3 protein: CASSPAQGVPFEAFF
CDR3 DNA: TGTGCCAGCAGTCCTGCACAGGGGGTCCCCTTTGAAGCTTTCTTT
V gene: TRBV6-5
J gene: TRBJ1-1
D gene: TRBD1
clone size: NA

CDR3 protein: CASSGGTGDGANVLTF
CDR3 DNA: TGTGCCAGCAGCGGCGGGACAGGGGATGGGGCCAACGTCCTGACTTTC
V gene: TRBV5-4
J gene: TRBJ2-6
D gene: TRBD1
clone size: few

CDR3 protein: CASSLGQGNEKLFF
CDR3 DNA: TGCGCCAGCAGCTTGGGACAGGGGAATGAAAAACTGTTTTTT
V gene: TRBV5-1
J gene: TRBJ1-4
D gene: TRBD1
clone size: NA

CDR3 protein: CAGNGGSDPYNEQFF
CDR3 DNA: TGTGCCGGCAATGGGGGGTCCGACCCTTACAATGAGCAGTTCTTC
V gene: TRBV5-4
J gene: TRBJ2-1
D gene: NA
clone size: NA

CDR3 protein: CASSQESGGYTEAFF
CDR3 DNA: TGTGCCAGCAGCCAAGAATCCGGAGGTTACACTGAAGCTTTCTTT
V gene: TRBV14
J gene: TRBJ1-1
D gene: NA
clone size: NA

CDR3 protein: CASSDTWASEAFF
CDR3 DNA: TGTGCCAGCAGTGACACATGGGCCAGTGAAGCTTTCTTT
V gene: TRBV6-4
J gene: TRBJ1-1
D gene: NA
clone size: NA

CDR3 protein: CASSDRGHRDTLDYGYTF
CDR3 DNA: TGCGCCAGCAGTGACCGGGGCCACCGGGACACTTTGGACTATGGCTACACCTTC
V gene: TRBV10-1
J gene: TRBJ1-2
D gene: NA
clone size: NA

CDR3 protein: CATSPSGGFQETQYF
CDR3 DNA: TGTGCCACCAGCCCTAGCGGGGGCTTCCAAGAGACCCAGTACTTC
V gene: TRBV15
J gene: TRBJ2-5
D gene: TRBD2
clone size: NA

CDR3 protein: CASSLGYDTGELFF
CDR3 DNA: TGTGCCAGCAGCTTGGGCTACGACACCGGGGAGCTGTTTTTT
V gene: TRBV5-6
J gene: TRBJ2-2
D gene: NA
clone size: NA

CDR3 protein: CASSLAGQGLDYTF
CDR3 DNA: TGTGCCAGCAGCTTAGCGGGGCAGGGGCTAGACTACACCTTC
V gene: TRBV7-9
J gene: TRBJ1-2
D gene: NA
clone size: few